Listed here are 21 T cell receptor beta chains from one sample, sequenced in a study of cytotoxic CD8 clonotypes in ibrutinib-treated CLL. Repertoires were generated with immunoSEQ multiplex PCR, while TCRdb's copy carries only in-frame clones and drops some. The repertoire holds more than 9,500 clones, with about four fifths as singletons. Sample: PBMCs, taken at disease progression, from a patient treated with ibrutinib. The receptors were gathered from a human donor with chronic lymphocytic leukemia.

The chain uses TRBV27 and TRBJ1-5, with D hard to call. V was shortened by 2 bases and J by 4 bases, with 6 bases between the two germline ends. The CDR3 spans 13 residues. Germline V lookup: CDR1 MNHEY, CDR2 SMNVEV (reference sequence). For the CDR3, the DNA is TGTGCCAGCAGTTTAACCCTGAATCAGCCCCAGCATTTT. As protein: CASSLTLNQPQHF.

The V call is TRBV7-8, the J call TRBJ1-5; 7 positions match TRBD1. CDR1 is SGHVS, CDR2 FQNEAQ, per germline. This CDR3 has 15 amino acids. Unmatched junction bases numbered 9, after V lost 2 bases and J lost 8 bases. The CDR3 loop is CASSLRTGYQEPQHF. The CDR3 coding sequence is TGTGCCAGCAGCTTACGGACAGGTTATCAGGAGCCCCAGCATTTT.

V gene TRBV5-6 combines with J gene TRBJ2-3, with TRBD2 matching over 13 bases. CDR1 SGHDT and CDR2 YYEEEE come from the germline V gene. The CDR3 runs 16 residues. V lost 4 bases and J lost 4; bases outside the gene matches: 6. The CDR3 sequence: CASSKGLAGAPDTQYF. CDR3 DNA sequence: TGTGCCAGCAGCAAAGGACTAGCGGGAGCTCCAGATACGCAGTATTTT.

This clone showed up just once. The gene calls are TRBV7-9 and TRBJ1-1, with no clear D. CDR3 length: 12 residues. The germline V gene has CDR1 SEHNR and CDR2 FQNEAQ (reference sequence). Trimming removed 5 bases at V and 11 bases at J, with 15 bases between. The CDR3 region is CASSTQDAGAFF. As DNA, the CDR3 is TGTGCCAGCAGCACCCAGGACGCGGGGGCTTTCTTT.

The genes are TRBV4-2 and TRBJ1-1; maybe TRBD1 (5 bases). Germline assignment: CDR1 LGHNA and CDR2 YNFKEQ. The CDR3 has 17 amino acids. Trimming removed 1 base at V and 4 bases at J, with 19 bases between. Here the CDR3 DNA reads TGTGCCAGCAGCCAAGCCATTGCAGGGACTGCGGGCACTGAAGCTTTCTTT. Protein: CASSQAIAGTAGTEAFF.

V gene TRBV7-9 combines with J gene TRBJ2-1; 7 bases map to TRBD1. V was clipped by 7 bases and J by 6 bases; unmatched bases: 15. The germline gives CDR1 SEHNR, CDR2 FQNEAQ (reference sequence). The CDR3 has 16 residues. The CDR3 is CASNLGTGDGINEQFF. The CDR3 coding sequence is TGTGCCAGCAACCTAGGTACAGGGGATGGGATCAATGAGCAGTTCTTC.

The chain couples TRBV30 to TRBJ1-3, with D tentatively TRBD1 (6 bases). V gave up 5 bases and J gave up 2 bases, with 22 bases separating them. The CDR3 totals 17 residues. CDR1 GTSNPN and CDR2 SVGIG come from the germline V gene (reference sequence). In DNA, the CDR3 is TGTGCCTGGGCGGATCCCGGGGGGCCGGCCACTGGAAACACCATATATTTT. Protein sequence: CAWADPGGPATGNTIYF.

The CDR3, as DNA: TGTGCCAGCAGCCCTTCGGGCAGGCTCTCTGGAAACACCATATATTTT. Protein sequence: CASSPSGRLSGNTIYF. The genes are TRBV7-9 and TRBJ1-3, with unresolved D. The V gene's germline CDR1 is SEHNR and CDR2 FQNEAQ (reference sequence). Trimming left V 5 bases short and J 0 bases short, with 14 bases between. The CDR3 sequence is 16 residues long.

This clone ranks as hyperexpanded. At one boundary the junction diverges from the germline segment, which might be a read error. The chain combines TRBV7-7 with TRBJ1-1; D unresolved. The CDR3 has 13 amino acids. Germline CDR1 is SSHAT and CDR2 is FNYEAQ (reference sequence). CDR3 sequence reads: CASSFEVNTEAFF. CDR3 nucleotide sequence: TGTGCTAGCAGCTTCGAGGTCAACACTGAAGCTTTCTTT.

This clone is medium-sized by share. V gene TRBV6-5 combines with J gene TRBJ1-1; tentative D call: TRBD1 (5 bases). The CDR3 totals 13 residues. V was clipped by 5 bases and J by 7 bases, with 14 bases between them. Germline V CDR1 and CDR2: MNHEY, SVGAGI. CDR3 loop: CASSNMGVGEAFF. The CDR3 coding sequence is TGTGCCAGCAGTAACATGGGGGTCGGTGAAGCTTTCTTT.

This chain connects TRBV30 to TRBJ2-7; D is unclear. CDR1 and CDR2 from the germline V gene are GTSNPN and SVGIG (reference sequence). The CDR3 sequence is 14 residues long. The V and J ends lost 3 bases and 3 bases respectively, with 15 bases between them. CDR3 bases: TGTGCCTGGAGCGCAGGTGGTGGTAACTACGAGCAGTACTTC. Translated, it gives CAWSAGGGNYEQYF.

The chain carries TRBV7-6 and TRBJ2-7, with TRBD2 matching 13 bases. The CDR3 spans 15 residues. The V gene's germline CDR1 is SGHVS and CDR2 FNYEAQ. V shed 1 base, J shed 4 bases, and the junction held 1 base outside the gene matches. The CDR3 bases are TGTGCCAGCAGCTTAGGGACTAGCGGGAGTTACGAGCAGTACTTC. This sequence encodes CASSLGTSGSYEQYF.

For the CDR3, the DNA is TGCGCCAGCAGTGGGGGCGGGGAGACTGGAAACACCATATATTTT. Amino acid sequence: CASSGGGETGNTIYF. The chain employs TRBV10-2 and TRBJ1-3; TRBD1 might be the D (5 bases). The CDR3 contains 15 residues. The V gene's germline CDR1 is WSHSY and CDR2 SAAADI. The ends were cut back, 4 bases at V and 2 bases at J, with 12 bases in the middle.

The J gene is TRBJ2-5, the V gene TRBV21-1. TRBV21-1 is given as a pseudogene. The CDR3 has 12 residues. The CDR3 here is CASSKRKETQYF. The CDR3 DNA follows: TGTGCCAGCAGCAAAAGGAAGGAGACCCAGTACTTC.

A single count supports this clone. This sequence joins TRBV28 and TRBJ2-5, with TRBD2 identical over 10 bases. Germline CDR1 is MDHEN and CDR2 is SYDVKM. The length of the CDR3 is 16 residues. J was trimmed by 1 base and V by 4 bases; bases with no gene match: 6. The CDR3 here is CASSSRLAGPQETQYF. The CDR3 nucleotides are TGTGCCAGCAGTTCCCGACTAGCGGGCCCCCAAGAGACCCAGTACTTC.

The rearrangement links TRBV10-3 to TRBJ2-7; the match to TRBD2 covers 7 bases. The ends lost 2 bases at V and 7 bases at J; junction bases unmatched: 8. This CDR3 is built from 14 residues. Per germline, CDR1 ENHRY and CDR2 SYGVKD. The CDR3 sequence is CAISEGLAVGEQYF. The CDR3 nucleotides read TGTGCCATCAGTGAGGGGCTAGCGGTTGGGGAGCAGTACTTC.

V is TRBV20-1 and J is TRBJ2-5; D is unresolved. The germline V gene encodes CDR1 DFQATT and CDR2 SNEGSKA (reference sequence). The CDR3 has 11 amino acids. V lost 3 bases to trimming and J lost 4 bases, with 6 bases between them. In DNA, the CDR3 is TGCAGTGCTAGTAAGGGAGAGACCCAGTACTTC. Translating it yields CSASKGETQYF.

This rearrangement joins TRBV11-1 to TRBJ1-3, with 8 positions matching TRBD1. This CDR3 contains 16 residues. The V segment lost 5 bases and the J segment 3 bases; nucleotides outside the gene matches: 9. Germline CDR1 and CDR2: SGHAT and FQDESV (reference sequence). CDR3: CASSPQTGAFGNTIYF. In nucleotides, the CDR3 is TGTGCCAGCAGCCCACAGACAGGGGCGTTTGGAAACACCATATATTTT.

The chain has TRBV6-1 and TRBJ1-2; D remains unclear. CDR1 is MNHNS, CDR2 SASEGT, per germline. With 6 bases removed from V and 2 bases from J, the gap between germline ends came to 10 bases. The CDR3 covers 13 residues. The chain's CDR3 is CASREGSNYGYTF. CDR3 in DNA: TGTGCCAGCAGAGAGGGCTCCAACTATGGCTACACCTTC.

The chain joins TRBV18 to TRBJ1-2; 7 nucleotides line up with TRBD1. This CDR3 region has 13 residues. Germline-derived CDR1 and CDR2 are KGHSH and LQKENI. After removal of 2 bases from V and 5 bases from J, the junction contained 2 bases not matched to a gene. The CDR3 region has the DNA TGTGCCAGCTCACCAGACAGGGAGTATGGCTACACCTTC. The encoded protein is CASSPDREYGYTF.

The V gene is TRBV27, the J gene TRBJ2-1, with TRBD2 matching over 8 bases. Trimming removed 2 bases from V and 2 bases from J; junction bases left unmatched: 5. The CDR3 has 16 residues. CDR1 and CDR2 (germline): MNHEY, SMNVEV (reference sequence). The CDR3 is CASSLRLANTYNEQFF. CDR3 nucleotides: TGTGCCAGCAGTTTACGACTAGCGAATACCTACAATGAGCAGTTCTTC.